What follows is one T cell receptor beta chain and its context. The record originates from a study of blood T cell repertoires in COVID-19. At the level of the study: Italy, Spain and the United States were the sources of the convalescent and acute COVID-19 samples.

TCRdb's table, derived via immunoSEQ multiplex PCR, lists solely in-frame clones and lacks some. The sample shows about 81,000 clones, 91% of them seen only once. Germline lookup yields CDR1 SGHRS and CDR2 YFSETQ. The CDR3 has 17 amino acids. With V trimmed by 1 base and J by 1 base, 7 bases remained unmatched. The gene calls are TRBV5-1 and TRBJ2-3; TRBD2 matches at 9 bases. The TCR originated in a woman between 50 and 59 years old in a cohort sampled during active COVID-19. The sequenced material came from peripheral blood. The CDR3 is CASSLNPQRGGTDTQYF. The CDR3 nucleotides are TGCGCCAGCAGCTTGAACCCCCAGCGGGGGGGCACAGATACGCAGTATTTT.